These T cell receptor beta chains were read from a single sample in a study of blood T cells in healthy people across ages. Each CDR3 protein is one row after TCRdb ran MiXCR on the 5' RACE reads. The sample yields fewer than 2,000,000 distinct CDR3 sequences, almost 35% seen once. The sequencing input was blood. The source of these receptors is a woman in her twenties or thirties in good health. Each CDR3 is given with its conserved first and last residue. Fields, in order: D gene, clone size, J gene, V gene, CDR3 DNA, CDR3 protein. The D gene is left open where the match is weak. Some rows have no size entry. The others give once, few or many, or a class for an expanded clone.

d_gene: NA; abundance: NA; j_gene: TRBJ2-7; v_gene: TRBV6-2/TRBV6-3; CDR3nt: TGTGCCAGCAGGGGGGGCGGACACTCCCACGAGCAGTACTTC; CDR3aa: CASRGGGHSHEQYF
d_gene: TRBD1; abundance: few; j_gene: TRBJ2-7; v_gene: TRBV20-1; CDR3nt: TGCAGTGCAGCCCCGGGACAGGGTTACGAGCAGTACTTC; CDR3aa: CSAAPGQGYEQYF
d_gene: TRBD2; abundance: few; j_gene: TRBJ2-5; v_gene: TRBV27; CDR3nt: TGTGCCAGCAGTTTAATTACTAGCGGGAGGCCCAGGGGGGAGACCCAGTACTTC; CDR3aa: CASSLITSGRPRGETQYF
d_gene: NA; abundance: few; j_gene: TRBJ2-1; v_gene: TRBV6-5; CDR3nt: TGTGCCAGCAGTTACTCCGGCTCCAACCACAATGAGCAGTTCTTC; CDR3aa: CASSYSGSNHNEQFF
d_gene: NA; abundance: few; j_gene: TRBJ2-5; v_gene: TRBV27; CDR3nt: TGTGCCAGCACTCCCGCTGGGGCACGGGAGCAGTACTTC; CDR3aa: CASTPAGAREQYF
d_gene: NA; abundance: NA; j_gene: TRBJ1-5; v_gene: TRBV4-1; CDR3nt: TGCGCCAGCAGCCAGATCGCCCCAGGGCCCCAGCATTTT; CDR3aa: CASSQIAPGPQHF
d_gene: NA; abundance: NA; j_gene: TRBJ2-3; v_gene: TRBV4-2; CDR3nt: TGTGCCAGCAGCCAAGGTGCGGATATGCAGTATTTT; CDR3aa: CASSQGADMQYF
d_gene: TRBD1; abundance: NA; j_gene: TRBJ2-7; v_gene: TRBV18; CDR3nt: TGTGCCAGCTCACCGGGAGGACAGGGGCGCAACGAGCAGTACTTC; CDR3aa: CASSPGGQGRNEQYF
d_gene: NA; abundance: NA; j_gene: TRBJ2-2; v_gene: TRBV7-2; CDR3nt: TGTGCCAGCAGCCCGGGACGCATCTACACCGGGGAGCTGTTTTTT; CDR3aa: CASSPGRIYTGELFF
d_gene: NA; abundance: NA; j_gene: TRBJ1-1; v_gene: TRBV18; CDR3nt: TGTGCCAGCTCCCCCCCGGGCATTGAAGCTTTCTTT; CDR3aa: CASSPPGIEAFF
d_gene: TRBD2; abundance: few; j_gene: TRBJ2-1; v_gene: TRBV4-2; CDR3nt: TGTGCCAGCAGCCAACTTAGCGGGGAATACAATGAGCAGTTCTTC; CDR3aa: CASSQLSGEYNEQFF
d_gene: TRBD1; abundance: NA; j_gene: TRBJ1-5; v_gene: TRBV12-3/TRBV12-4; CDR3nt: TGTGCCAGCACCCAAATCGGGACAGGGGTCTTCAATCAGCCCCAGCATTTT; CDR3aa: CASTQIGTGVFNQPQHF
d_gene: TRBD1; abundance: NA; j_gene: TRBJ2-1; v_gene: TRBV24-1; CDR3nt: TGTGCCACCAGTGATTCCGCTCCGGGACAGGGGAAGAATGAGCAGTTCTTC; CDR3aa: CATSDSAPGQGKNEQFF
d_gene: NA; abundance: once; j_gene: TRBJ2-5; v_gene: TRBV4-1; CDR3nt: TGCGCCTGCAGCCAAGACCCCGTGAGGCGGGAGACCCAGTACTTC; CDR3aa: CACSQDPVRRETQYF
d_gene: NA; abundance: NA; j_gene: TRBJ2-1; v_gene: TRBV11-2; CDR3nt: TGTGCCAGCAGCTTCTTTTTACTAACCTACAATGAGCAGTTCTTC; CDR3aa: CASSFFLLTYNEQFF
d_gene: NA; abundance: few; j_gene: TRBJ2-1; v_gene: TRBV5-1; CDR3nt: TGCGCCAGCAGCATGAGCGGAAGCTCCTACAATGAGCAGTTCTTC; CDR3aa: CASSMSGSSYNEQFF
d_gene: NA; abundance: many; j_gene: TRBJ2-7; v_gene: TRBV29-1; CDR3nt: TGCAGCGTTGAAGGGCTCCGACCCTCCTACGAGCAGTACTTC; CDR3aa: CSVEGLRPSYEQYF
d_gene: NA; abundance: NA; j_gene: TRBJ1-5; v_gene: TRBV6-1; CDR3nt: TGTGCCAGCAGTGAACTCGAGTTTCAGCCCCAGCATTTT; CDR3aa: CASSELEFQPQHF
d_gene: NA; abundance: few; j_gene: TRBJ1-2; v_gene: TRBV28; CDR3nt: TGTGCCAGCAGACGAGACAGCTCTCTTAACTATGGCTACACCTTC; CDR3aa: CASRRDSSLNYGYTF
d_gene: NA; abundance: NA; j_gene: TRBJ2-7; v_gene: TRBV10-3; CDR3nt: TGTGCCATCAGTCAGGGGGCGGGAGGACAATCCCACGAGCAGTACTTC; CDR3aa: CAISQGAGGQSHEQYF
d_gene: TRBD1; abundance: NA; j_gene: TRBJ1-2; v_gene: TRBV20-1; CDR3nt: TGCAGTGCTAGAGATCATCGGACAGGGGAAGGTTATGGCTACACCTTC; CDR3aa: CSARDHRTGEGYGYTF
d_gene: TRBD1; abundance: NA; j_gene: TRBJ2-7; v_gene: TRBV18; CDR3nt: TGTGCCAGCTCACCCGGGACAGGGATCGTGGGCGAGCAGTACTTC; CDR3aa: CASSPGTGIVGEQYF
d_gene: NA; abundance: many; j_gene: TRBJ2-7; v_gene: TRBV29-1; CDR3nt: TGCAGCGTTGAAACCAGGAGGGGGTACGAGCAGTACTTC; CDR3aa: CSVETRRGYEQYF
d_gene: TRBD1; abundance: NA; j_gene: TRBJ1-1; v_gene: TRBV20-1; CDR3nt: TGCAGTGCTAGAGGGGGGACAGGGTACACTGAAGCTTTCTTT; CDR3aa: CSARGGTGYTEAFF
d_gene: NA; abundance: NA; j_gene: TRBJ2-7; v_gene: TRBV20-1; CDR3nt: TGCAGTGCTAGAGATCTAATCGGACGGCTCTACGAGCAGTACTTC; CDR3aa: CSARDLIGRLYEQYF
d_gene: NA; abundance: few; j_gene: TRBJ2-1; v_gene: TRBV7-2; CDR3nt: TGTGCCAGCAGGGATAACGGAGGGGCGACCTACAATGAGCAGTTCTTC; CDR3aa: CASRDNGGATYNEQFF
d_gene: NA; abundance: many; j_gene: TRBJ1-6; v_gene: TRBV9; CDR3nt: TGTGCCAGCAGCGTGGCGGGGCAAAATTCACCCCTCCACTTT; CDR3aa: CASSVAGQNSPLHF
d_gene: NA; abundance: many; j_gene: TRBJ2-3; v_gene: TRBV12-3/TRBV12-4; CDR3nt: TGTGCCAGTACCCGAGCAAGGACGGTGGGAGAGACAGATACGCAGTATTTT; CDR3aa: CASTRARTVGETDTQYF
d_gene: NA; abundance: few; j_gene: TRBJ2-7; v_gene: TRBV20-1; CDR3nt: TGCAGTGCTGGCAGGGATCCAGGGGCCTACGAGCAGTACTTC; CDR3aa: CSAGRDPGAYEQYF
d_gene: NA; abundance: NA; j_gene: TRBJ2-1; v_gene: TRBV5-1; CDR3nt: TGCGCCAGCAGCTACACCGGGGCCAACAATGAGCAGTTCTTC; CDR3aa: CASSYTGANNEQFF
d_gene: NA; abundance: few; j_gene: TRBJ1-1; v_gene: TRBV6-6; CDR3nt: TGTGCCAGCAGCCGCCGAGAGGGTGGACTCACTGAAGCTTTCTTT; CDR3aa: CASSRREGGLTEAFF
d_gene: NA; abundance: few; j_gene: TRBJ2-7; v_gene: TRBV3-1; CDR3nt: TGTGCCAGCAGCCGGACGGGACTCCCTAGGGGCGAGCAGTACTTC; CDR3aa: CASSRTGLPRGEQYF
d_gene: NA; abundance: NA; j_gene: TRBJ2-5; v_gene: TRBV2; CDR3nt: TGTGCCAGGGGTCGGCACCGGGAGACCCAGTACTTC; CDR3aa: CARGRHRETQYF
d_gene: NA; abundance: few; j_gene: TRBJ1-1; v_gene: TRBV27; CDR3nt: TGTGCCAGCAGTTCCAACCGTATACTGGGAACTGAAGCTTTCTTT; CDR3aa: CASSSNRILGTEAFF
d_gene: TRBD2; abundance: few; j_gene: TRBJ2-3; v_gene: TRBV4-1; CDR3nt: TGCGCCAGCAGCCAAGTAGCGGGAGTCAATACGCAGTATTTT; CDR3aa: CASSQVAGVNTQYF
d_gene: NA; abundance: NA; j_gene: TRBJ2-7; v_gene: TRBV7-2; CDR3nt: TGTGCCAGCACCCCTTTCAGCGGGCAGCCCTACGAGCAGTACTTC; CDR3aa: CASTPFSGQPYEQYF
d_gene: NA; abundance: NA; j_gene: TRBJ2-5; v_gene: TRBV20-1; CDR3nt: TGCAGTGTTAGGGCGGTTTGGAAAGAGACCCAGTACTTC; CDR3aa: CSVRAVWKETQYF
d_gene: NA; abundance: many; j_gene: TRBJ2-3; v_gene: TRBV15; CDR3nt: TGTGCCACCGGCGTAGAGTATACGCAGTATTTT; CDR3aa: CATGVEYTQYF